What follows are 13 T cell receptor beta chains derived from one specimen sequenced in a study of breast tumors, draining lymph nodes, adjacent tissues. One entry per CDR3 protein, called by TCRdb with MiXCR from the multiplex PCR reads. The table includes over 200,000 distinct CDR3 sequences, 34% detected once. Axillary draining lymph nodes of breast cancer patients supplied the node samples. The specimen was axillary lymph node tissue. The receptors here all came from a female donor with breast cancer. Some clones in this sample may be carry-over from other donors' samples.

V usage is TRBV20-1 and J usage is TRBJ2-7, with D perhaps matching TRBD1 or TRBD2 (7 bases each). Trimming took off 6 bases at V and 3 bases at J, with 18 bases between the two ends. The CDR3 runs to 14 residues. Germline V gene sequence: CDR1 DFQATT, CDR2 SNEGSKA (reference sequence). The CDR3 is CSASRQGGRYEQYF. The CDR3 DNA follows: TGCAGTGCCAGCAGACAGGGAGGGCGCTACGAGCAGTACTTC.

This clonotype was seen repeatedly, ten times or more. V is TRBV24-1 and J is TRBJ2-1, with TRBD1 identical over 7 bases. This CDR3 has 14 residues. Germline V gene sequence: CDR1 KGHDR, CDR2 SFDVKD. Trimming cost V 9 bases and J 5 bases; bases outside gene matches: 9. CDR3 nucleotide sequence: TGTGCCACCCAAGTACAGGGGAAAAACAATGAGCAGTTCTTC. This encodes CATQVQGKNNEQFF.

The V call is TRBV20-1, the J call TRBJ2-5; 11 positions match TRBD2. Unmatched junction bases numbered 11, after V lost 6 bases and J lost 5 bases. Per germline, CDR1 DFQATT and CDR2 SNEGSKA (reference sequence). This CDR3 has 15 amino acids. The CDR3 protein is CSATEPTSGSETQYF. CDR3 DNA: TGCAGTGCCACCGAACCCACTAGCGGGAGTGAGACCCAGTACTTC.

There are a few counts of this clonotype. A single base separates this from a much larger clone, so it may be a read error. The rearrangement links TRBV9 to TRBJ2-1; 9 bases map to TRBD1. In germline, CDR1 is SGDLS, CDR2 YYNGEE. The CDR3 is 16 residues long. The CDR3 reads CAGSVVPGQGYNEQFF. CDR3 sequence (DNA): TGTGCCGGCAGCGTAGTTCCCGGACAGGGGTACAATGAGCAGTTCTTC. The complete variable domain, with remaining parts taken from reference TRBV9 and TRBJ2-1, reads DSGVTQTPKHLITATGQRVTLRCSPRSGDLSVYWYQQSLDQGLQFLIQYYNGEERAKGNILERFSAQQFPDLHSELNLSSLELGDSALYFCAGSVVPGQGYNEQFFGPGTRLTVL.

Of note for this clonotype: A much more abundant neighbour one base away suggests this may be a read error. V usage is TRBV12-3 or TRBV12-4 and J usage is TRBJ2-2, with TRBD2 identical over 8 bases. The CDR3 contains 16 residues. With V trimmed by 5 bases and J by 9 bases, 14 bases remained unmatched. In nucleotides, the CDR3 is TGTGCCAGCAGTCTTAGCGGGGCGGTCGGGGCCAGGGAGCTGTTTTTT. Protein product: CASSLSGAVGARELFF.

The rearrangement links TRBV4-1 to TRBJ1-6; D not resolved. V was clipped by 6 bases and J by 5 bases, with 20 bases between them. This CDR3 region has 17 residues. Germline V gene sequence: CDR1 MGHRA, CDR2 YSYEKL. The DNA of the CDR3 is TGCGCCAGCAGGCCGACTAGTTCTATGGTAGATAATTCACCCCTCCACTTT. Translated, it gives CASRPTSSMVDNSPLHF.

This clonotype was recorded many times. The genes are TRBV2 and TRBJ1-5; D gene ambiguous. The CDR3 length is 15 residues. Trimming pared 6 bases from V and 1 base from J, leaving 13 bases between. Germline V lookup: CDR1 SNHLY, CDR2 FYNNEI. DNA for the CDR3: TGTGCCAGCAGGGGCTGGGCGTCGAGCAATCAGCCCCAGCATTTT. Its protein product is CASRGWASSNQPQHF.

J is TRBJ2-7 and V is TRBV28; 10 bases fit TRBD2. This CDR3 spans 18 amino acids. Per the germline V gene, CDR1 is MDHEN and CDR2 is SYDVKM. Trimming cost V 1 base and J 0 bases; bases outside gene matches: 9. The CDR3 DNA reads TGTGCCAGCAGTTTATCCCTTAGACTAGCGGGCATCTCCTACGAGCAGTACTTC. The encoded protein is CASSLSLRLAGISYEQYF.

This clonotype was detected a few times. Since the CDR3 does not end with the conserved phenylalanine or tryptophan, this likely comes from a read error. The chain uses TRBV19 and TRBJ2-1; TRBD1 matches 9 bases. Trimming took 6 bases from V and 7 from J; bases not matched to a gene: 13. The CDR3 consists of 16 residues. Germline assignment: CDR1 LNHDA and CDR2 SQIVND (reference sequence). The CDR3 nucleotides read TGTGCCAGTAGCAAGGACAGGGGTGAATTTAGGAATGAGCAGTTCTCC. Encoded protein: CASSKDRGEFRNEQFS.

This clonotype was recorded many times. The chain combines TRBV7-3 with TRBJ2-1; 14 bases line up with TRBD2. This CDR3 spans 19 amino acids. V lost 0 bases, J lost 4 bases, and 8 bases stayed unmatched. In germline, CDR1 is SGHTA, CDR2 FQGTGA. The CDR3 sequence is CASSLTGSTSGRVYNEQFF. The CDR3 nucleotides are TGTGCCAGCAGCTTAACAGGATCGACTAGCGGGAGGGTATACAATGAGCAGTTCTTC.

Concerning this clonotype: A read error may account for a junction end that differs from germline. The CDR3 here is CASSADLRGDIQSF. In nucleotides, the CDR3 is TGTGCCAGCAGCGCTGATTTACGGGGGGACATTCAGTCCTTC. This chain connects TRBV9 to TRBJ2-4, with D tentatively TRBD2 (7 bases). Germline CDR1 reads SGDLS; CDR2 reads YYNGEE. The CDR3 length is 14 residues.

The chain has TRBV10-1 and TRBJ2-5, with no clear D. V was cut by 3 bases and J by 4 bases, with 6 bases left in between. CDR1 is WNHNN and CDR2 is SYGVQD in the germline V gene (reference sequence). The CDR3 consists of 12 residues. CDR3 in amino acids: CASSDNVETQYF. The CDR3 nucleotides read TGCGCCAGCAGTGATAACGTAGAGACCCAGTACTTC.

Only a few counts were recorded for this clonotype. The conserved final phenylalanine or tryptophan is absent from the CDR3, which likely points to a read error. DNA of the CDR3: TGTGCCAGCAGCCCGAGGGCGGGGGTGGAGACCCAGTACCTC. It is translated as CASSPRAGVETQYL. The chain uses TRBV7-6 and TRBJ2-5; 7 nucleotides match TRBD2. The CDR3 is made up of 14 amino acids. Germline V gives CDR1 SGHVS, CDR2 FNYEAQ. The V and J ends lost 5 bases and 5 bases, in that order; junction bases with no gene match: 8.